The T cell receptor beta chain described here comes from a study of T cells after posttransplantation cyclophosphamide. Regarding the study as a whole: TRB clonality was highly associated with recipient CMV seropositivity and reactivation. Tissue-infiltrating T cells from skin or gut overlapped little with blood T cells.

This clone showed up many times. Its antigen is undetermined. Method: immunoSEQ multiplex PCR; TCRdb's copy keeps in-frame clones and lacks some. The sample contains 20,000 to 25,000 clones, none occurring once; under 5% lies in the top ten. Germline V lookup: CDR1 SGHTA, CDR2 FQGTGA. V trimming: 5 bases; J trimming: 0 bases; junction bases outside the gene matches: 10. There are 17 residues in the CDR3. The sequenced sample consisted of PBMCs. The receptor was isolated from a woman aged 50 to 60 in good health, CMV-negative, and a related stem cell transplant donor. The chain carries TRBV7-3 and TRBJ2-3; the match to TRBD2 covers 8 bases. The CDR3 nucleotides are TGTGCCAGCAGCACGAATACGGAGCGGGAGAGCACAGATACGCAGTATTTT. This gives the protein CASSTNTERESTDTQYF. The full variable domain, in which reference TRBV7-3 and TRBJ2-3 provide the parts outside the CDR3, is GAGVSQTPSNKVTEKGKYVELRCDPISGHTALYWYRQSLGQGPEFLIYFQGTGAADDSGLPNDRFFAVRPEGSVSTLKIQRTERGDSAVYLCASSTNTERESTDTQYFGPGTRLTVL.